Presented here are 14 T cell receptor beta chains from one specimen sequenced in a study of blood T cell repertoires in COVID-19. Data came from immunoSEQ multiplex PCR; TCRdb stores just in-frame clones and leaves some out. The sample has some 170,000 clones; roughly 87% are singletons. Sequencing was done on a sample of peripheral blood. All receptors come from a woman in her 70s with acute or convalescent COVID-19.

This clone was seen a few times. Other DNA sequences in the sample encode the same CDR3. The CDR3 sequence is CASSEGGGLGQPQHF. The CDR3 nucleotides are TGTGCCAGCAGTGAAGGGGGAGGGTTGGGGCAGCCCCAGCATTTT. V is TRBV6-1 and J is TRBJ1-5, with unresolved D. Germline V gene data show CDR1 as MNHNS and CDR2 as SASEGT. Trimming left V 1 base short and J 7 bases short, with 14 bases between. This CDR3 has 15 amino acids.

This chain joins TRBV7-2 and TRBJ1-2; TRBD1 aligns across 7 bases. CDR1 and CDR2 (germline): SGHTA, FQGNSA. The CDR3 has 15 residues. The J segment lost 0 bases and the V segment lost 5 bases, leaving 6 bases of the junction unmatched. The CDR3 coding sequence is TGTGCCAGCAGCCTGACAGGGTGGACTAACTATGGCTACACCTTC. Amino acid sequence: CASSLTGWTNYGYTF.

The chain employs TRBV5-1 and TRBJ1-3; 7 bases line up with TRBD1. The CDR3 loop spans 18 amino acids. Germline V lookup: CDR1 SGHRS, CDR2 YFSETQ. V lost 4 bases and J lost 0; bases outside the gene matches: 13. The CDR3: CASSPTGQAPISGNTIYF. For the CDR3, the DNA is TGCGCCAGCAGCCCGACAGGACAGGCTCCCATCTCTGGAAACACCATATATTTT.

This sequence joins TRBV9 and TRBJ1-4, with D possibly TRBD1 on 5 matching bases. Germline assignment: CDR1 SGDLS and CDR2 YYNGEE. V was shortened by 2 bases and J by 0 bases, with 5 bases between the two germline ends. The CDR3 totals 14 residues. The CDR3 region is CASSVGPTNEKLFF. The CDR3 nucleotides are TGTGCCAGCAGCGTGGGGCCAACTAATGAAAAACTGTTTTTT. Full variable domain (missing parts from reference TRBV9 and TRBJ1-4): DSGVTQTPKHLITATGQRVTLRCSPRSGDLSVYWYQQSLDQGLQFLIQYYNGEERAKGNILERFSAQQFPDLHSELNLSSLELGDSALYFCASSVGPTNEKLFFGSGTQLSVL.

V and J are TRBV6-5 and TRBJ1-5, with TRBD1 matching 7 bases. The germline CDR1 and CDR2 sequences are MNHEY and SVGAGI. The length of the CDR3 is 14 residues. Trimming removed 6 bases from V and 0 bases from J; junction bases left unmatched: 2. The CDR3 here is CASRGDSSNQPQHF. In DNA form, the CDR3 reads TGTGCCAGCAGAGGGGACAGTAGCAATCAGCCCCAGCATTTT.

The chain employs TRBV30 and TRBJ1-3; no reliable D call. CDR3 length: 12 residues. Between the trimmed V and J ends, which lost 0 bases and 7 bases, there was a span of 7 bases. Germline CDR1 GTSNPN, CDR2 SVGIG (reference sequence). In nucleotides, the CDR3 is TGTGCCTGGAGTGTAACGGGGAACACCATATATTTT. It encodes CAWSVTGNTIYF.

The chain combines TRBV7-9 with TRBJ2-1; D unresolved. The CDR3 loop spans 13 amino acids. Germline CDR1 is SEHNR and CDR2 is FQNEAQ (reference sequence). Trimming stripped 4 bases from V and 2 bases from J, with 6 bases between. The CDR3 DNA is TGTGCCAGCAGCTCCCAGACCTACAATGAGCAGTTCTTC. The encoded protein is CASSSQTYNEQFF.

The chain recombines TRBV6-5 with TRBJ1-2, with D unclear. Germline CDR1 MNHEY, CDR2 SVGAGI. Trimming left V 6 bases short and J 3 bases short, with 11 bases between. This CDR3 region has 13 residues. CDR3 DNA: TGTGCCAGCAGCCTGGCGGCAGACTATGGCTACACCTTC. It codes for CASSLAADYGYTF.

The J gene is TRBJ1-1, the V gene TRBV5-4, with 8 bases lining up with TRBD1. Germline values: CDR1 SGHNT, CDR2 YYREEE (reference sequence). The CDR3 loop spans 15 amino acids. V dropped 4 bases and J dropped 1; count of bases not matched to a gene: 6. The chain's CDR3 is CASSLRQGQNTEAFF. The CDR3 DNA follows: TGTGCCAGCAGCCTTAGACAGGGGCAGAACACTGAAGCTTTCTTT.

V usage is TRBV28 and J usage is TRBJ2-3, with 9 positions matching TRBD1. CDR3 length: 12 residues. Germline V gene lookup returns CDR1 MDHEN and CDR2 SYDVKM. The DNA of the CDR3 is TGTGCAACAGGGGGCGGAACAGATACGCAGTATTTT. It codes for CATGGGTDTQYF. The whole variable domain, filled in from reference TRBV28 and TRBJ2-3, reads DVKVTQSSRYLVKRTGEKVFLECVQDMDHENMFWYRQDPGLGLRLIYFSYDVKMKEKGDIPEGYSVSREKKERFSLILESASTNQTSMYLCATGGGTDTQYFGPGTRLTVL.

This CDR3 reads CASSIQGAWGYTF. The DNA for the CDR3 is TGTGCCAGCAGCATACAGGGGGCTTGGGGCTACACCTTC. This rearrangement joins TRBV11-2 to TRBJ1-2; TRBD1 aligns across 9 bases. The length of the CDR3 is 13 residues. Germline V gives CDR1 SGHAT, CDR2 FQNNGV. V trimming: 5 bases; J trimming: 8 bases; junction bases outside the gene matches: 6.

The CDR3 reads CASSSSGGNNEQFF. The CDR3 region has the DNA TGTGCCAGCAGCTCCAGCGGGGGTAACAATGAGCAGTTCTTC. The V gene is TRBV7-9, the J gene TRBJ2-1; 8 nucleotides line up with TRBD2. The CDR3 is made up of 14 amino acids. Trimming took 4 bases from V and 5 from J; bases not matched to a gene: 4. In germline, CDR1 is SEHNR, CDR2 FQNEAQ (reference sequence).

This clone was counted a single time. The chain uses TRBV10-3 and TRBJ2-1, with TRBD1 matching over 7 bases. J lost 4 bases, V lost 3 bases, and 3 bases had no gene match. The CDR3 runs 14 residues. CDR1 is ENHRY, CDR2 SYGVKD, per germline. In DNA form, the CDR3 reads TGTGCCATCAGTGAATGGGGACAGTACAATGAGCAGTTCTTC. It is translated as CAISEWGQYNEQFF.

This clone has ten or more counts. The CDR3 DNA sequence: TGTGCCAGCAGTGAAGTCCTCCTCCCTAACTATGGCTACACCTTC. It specifies CASSEVLLPNYGYTF. This sequence joins TRBV2 and TRBJ1-2; D unresolved. With 1 base removed from V and 0 bases from J, the gap between germline ends came to 9 bases. CDR3 length: 15 amino acids. Germline V gene data show CDR1 as SNHLY and CDR2 as FYNNEI.